A selection of T cell receptor beta chains follows, all from one sample in a study of PD-L1 blockade in urothelial cancer. Libraries were prepared by immunoSEQ multiplex PCR; TCRdb keeps only in-frame clonotypes and omits some of them. The data contain 45,000 to 60,000 clones, roughly 87% of them singletons. The specimen comprised PBMCs, sampled around atezolizumab (anti-PD-L1) treatment. These receptors were obtained from a man between 65 and 85 years old with urothelial cancer. CDR3s include the opening cysteine and the closing phenylalanine or tryptophan. A D gene is named only where the DNA matches it firmly. A row's size may be missing; if present it is once, few, many or a size class.

len	abundance	v_gene	j_gene	d_gene	CDR3nt	CDR3aa
16	NA	TRBV27	TRBJ2-1	TRBD2	TGTGCCAGCAGTTCCCGGACTAGCGGGAGGAAGAATGAGCAGTTCTTC	CASSSRTSGRKNEQFF
15	NA	TRBV7-8	TRBJ2-5	TRBD2	TGTGCCAGCAGCTTGGGACTAGCGGCACCAGAGACCCAGTACTTC	CASSLGLAAPETQYF
17	NA	TRBV5-1	TRBJ2-2	TRBD1	TGCGCCAGCAGCTTCTCCGGGACAGGGGGTTTTACCGGGGAGCTGTTTTTT	CASSFSGTGGFTGELFF
14	NA	TRBV6-5	TRBJ2-1	TRBD2	TGTGCCAGCAGTGAGGGACTAGCGGGAGATGAGCAGTTCTTC	CASSEGLAGDEQFF
15	NA	TRBV18	TRBJ1-2	NA	TGTGCCAGCTCACCCACCGACAGAGACAACTATGGCTACACCTTC	CASSPTDRDNYGYTF
14	NA	TRBV11-1	TRBJ2-7	NA	TGTGCCAGCAGCCCCCCCCGCAGGGGCTCCGAGCAGTACTTC	CASSPPRRGSEQYF
15	NA	TRBV7-9	TRBJ2-1	TRBD2	TGTGCCAGCAGCCTCGGACTAGCGGGCGACAATGAGCAGTTCTTC	CASSLGLAGDNEQFF
15	NA	TRBV6-5	TRBJ2-7	NA	TGTGCCAGCAGAGACCTAGCGAGGAGCTCCTATGAGCAGTACTTC	CASRDLARSSYEQYF
15	NA	TRBV5-4	TRBJ1-1	NA	TGTGCCAGCAGCTTGGTCCAGGGAAGGAACACTGAAGCTTTCTTT	CASSLVQGRNTEAFF
15	NA	TRBV19	TRBJ1-1	TRBD1	TGTGCCAGTAGTAAGCGGACAGGGGCCGGGACTGAAGCTTTCTTT	CASSKRTGAGTEAFF
17	NA	TRBV4-1	TRBJ2-7	TRBD1	TGCGCCAGCAGCCAGGAACCGGGACAGGGGAACTCCTACGAGCAGTACTTC	CASSQEPGQGNSYEQYF
12	NA	TRBV30	TRBJ1-1	NA	TGTGCCTGGAGGCGACAAGGGGCAGAAGCTTTCTTT	CAWRRQGAEAFF
14	NA	TRBV30	TRBJ2-2	NA	TGTGCCTGGAGTCAACCAGGGAACACCGGGGAGCTGTTTTTT	CAWSQPGNTGELFF
14	NA	TRBV30	TRBJ2-7	TRBD2	TGTGCCTTTTCAAGCTGGGGAGGGGACTACGAGCAGTACTTC	CAFSSWGGDYEQYF
13	NA	TRBV28	TRBJ1-1	NA	TGTGCCAGCGGGCGGGGGCCGAACACTGAAGCTTTCTTT	CASGRGPNTEAFF
14	once	TRBV6-1	TRBJ1-3	NA	TGTGCCAGCAGGGTCGACACCTCTGGAAACACCATATATTTT	CASRVDTSGNTIYF
16	few	TRBV19	TRBJ2-2	TRBD1	TGTGCCAGTAGTCCTCTAACAGGGGGCGCAGGCGGGGAGCTGTTTTTT	CASSPLTGGAGGELFF
15	few	TRBV6-1	TRBJ2-6	NA	TGTGCCAGCAGTGAAGACAGCTCTGGGGCCAACGTCCTGACTTTC	CASSEDSSGANVLTF
14	NA	TRBV18	TRBJ1-5	NA	TGTGCCAGCTCAATGGGGGCGAACAATCAGCCCCAGCATTTT	CASSMGANNQPQHF
16	NA	TRBV2	TRBJ1-3	TRBD1	TGTGCCAGCAGTGCACAGGGGGATAGCCCTGGAAACACCATATATTTT	CASSAQGDSPGNTIYF
17	few	TRBV7-9	TRBJ1-2	NA	TGTGCCAGCAGCTTAGAATCTGCCCAGGGGCAGGGCTATGGCTACACCTTC	CASSLESAQGQGYGYTF
11	NA	TRBV10-3	TRBJ2-1	NA	TGTGCCATCAAACGACAACATGAGCAGTTCTTC	CAIKRQHEQFF
14	NA	TRBV18	TRBJ2-1	TRBD2	TGTGCCAGCTCACCCCCTAGCGGGTACAATGAGCAGTTCTTC	CASSPPSGYNEQFF
15	NA	TRBV6-5	TRBJ1-4	TRBD1	TGTGCCAGCAGTCCACAGGGGAGGCAGAACGAAAAACTGTTTTTT	CASSPQGRQNEKLFF
17	NA	TRBV28	TRBJ1-2	NA	TGTGCCAGCAGTTTTACGGACAGTATAAACCTGAACTATGGCTACACCTTC	CASSFTDSINLNYGYTF
14	NA	TRBV7-2	TRBJ1-1	TRBD1	TGTGCCAGCAGCTTAGAGACAGGGCTCACTGAAGCTTTCTTT	CASSLETGLTEAFF
18	NA	TRBV10-3	TRBJ2-7	TRBD1	TGTGCCATCAGTGACCCCGGGACAGGTAAGGAAGCGGCCCACGAGCAGTACTTC	CAISDPGTGKEAAHEQYF
14	NA	TRBV7-9	TRBJ2-7	TRBD1	TGTGCCAGCAGCCCCGACAGGGGAAGCTACGAGCAGTACTTC	CASSPDRGSYEQYF
13	NA	TRBV5-6	TRBJ1-2	NA	TGTGCCAGCAGCCCCGGGGGGGGCTATGGCTACACCTTC	CASSPGGGYGYTF
15	NA	TRBV29-1	TRBJ2-1	NA	TGCAGCGGCGGAGCCGGGGGGCGAGCGGGCAATGAGCAGTTCTTC	CSGGAGGRAGNEQFF
13	NA	TRBV19	TRBJ1-5	NA	TGTGCCAGTACCATTCCTCCGGGTCAGCCCCAGCATTTT	CASTIPPGQPQHF
15	NA	TRBV7-8	TRBJ2-1	TRBD1	TGTGCCAGCAGCCCCTGGACAGGGCAAGGTAATGAGCAGTTCTTC	CASSPWTGQGNEQFF
16	NA	TRBV28	TRBJ1-3	NA	TGTGCCAGCAGTCGGGACACCTCGAGCTCTGGAAACACCATATATTTT	CASSRDTSSSGNTIYF
12	NA	TRBV29-1	TRBJ1-5	TRBD1	TGCAGCGTGGGACAGGGGGACCAGCCCCAGCATTTT	CSVGQGDQPQHF
15	NA	TRBV5-4	TRBJ2-7	NA	TGTGCCAGCAGCTGGGCCAGTGACACTCATGACGAGCAGTACTTC	CASSWASDTHDEQYF
16	NA	TRBV28	TRBJ1-2	NA	TGTGCCAGCAGTTCGTTCGGGGCATCCCCGGGGGGTGGCTACACCTTC	CASSSFGASPGGGYTF
14	NA	TRBV7-6	TRBJ1-1	NA	TGTGCCAGCAGCTTAGGGGGGGTGAACACTGAAGCTTTCTTT	CASSLGGVNTEAFF
13	NA	TRBV2	TRBJ2-4	TRBD1	TGTGCCAGCAGTGATGGGACAGGGGACATTCAGTACTTC	CASSDGTGDIQYF
14	NA	TRBV28	TRBJ1-2	NA	TGTGCCAGCAGTTTAGTCGCGGGGGGGTATGGCTACACCTTC	CASSLVAGGYGYTF
18	NA	TRBV7-8	TRBJ2-1	NA	TGTGCCAGCAGCGGCCCTTTGGGCGGGTGGGAGGTGAGGAATGAGCAGTTCTTC	CASSGPLGGWEVRNEQFF
16	NA	TRBV4-2	TRBJ2-3	TRBD2	TGTGCCAGCAGCCAAGAGCTAGCGGTTAGCACAGATACGCAGTATTTT	CASSQELAVSTDTQYF
14	NA	TRBV5-6	TRBJ2-3	NA	TGTGCCAGCAGTCATGGACAGAGCACAGATACGCAGTATTTT	CASSHGQSTDTQYF
15	NA	TRBV19	TRBJ2-7	TRBD2	TGTGCCAGTAGTCCAGGACTAGCGGCCTCCTACGAGCAGTACTTC	CASSPGLAASYEQYF
14	NA	TRBV19	TRBJ1-2	NA	TGTGCCAGTAGTAGCAGAGCGATTAACTATGGCTACACCTTC	CASSSRAINYGYTF
14	NA	TRBV7-8	TRBJ1-5	TRBD1	TGTGCCAGCAGCCCGGACAGGGGGGATCAGCCCCAGCATTTT	CASSPDRGDQPQHF
17	NA	TRBV27	TRBJ2-5	NA	TGTGCCAGCAGTTCAGGGTCGACAGGGAGGATGGAAGAGACCCAGTACTTC	CASSSGSTGRMEETQYF
15	NA	TRBV5-4	TRBJ2-1	TRBD1	TGTGCCAGCAGCAACGCCGGGACAGTCGACAATGAGCAGTTCTTC	CASSNAGTVDNEQFF